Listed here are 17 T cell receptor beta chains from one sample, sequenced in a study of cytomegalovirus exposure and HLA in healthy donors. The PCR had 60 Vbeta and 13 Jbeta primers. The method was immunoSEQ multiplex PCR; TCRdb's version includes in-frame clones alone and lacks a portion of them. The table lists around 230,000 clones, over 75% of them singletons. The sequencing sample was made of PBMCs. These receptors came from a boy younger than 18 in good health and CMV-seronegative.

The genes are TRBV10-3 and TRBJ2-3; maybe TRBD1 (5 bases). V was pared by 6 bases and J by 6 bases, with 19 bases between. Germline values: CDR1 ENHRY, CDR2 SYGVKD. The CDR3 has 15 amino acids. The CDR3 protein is CAISIQGPGPDTQYF. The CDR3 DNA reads TGTGCCATCAGCATCCAGGGTCCGGGTCCGGATACGCAGTATTTT.

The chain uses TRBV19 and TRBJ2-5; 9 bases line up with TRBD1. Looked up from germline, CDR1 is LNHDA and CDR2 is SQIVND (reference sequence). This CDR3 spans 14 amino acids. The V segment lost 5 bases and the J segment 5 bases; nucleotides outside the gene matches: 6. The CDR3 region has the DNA TGTGCCAGTAGTGCTAGACAGGGGGGGGAGACCCAGTACTTC. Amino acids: CASSARQGGETQYF.

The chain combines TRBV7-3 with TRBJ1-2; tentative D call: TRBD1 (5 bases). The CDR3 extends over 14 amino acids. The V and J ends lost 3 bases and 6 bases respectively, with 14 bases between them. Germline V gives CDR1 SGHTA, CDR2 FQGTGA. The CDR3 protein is CASSFRPGPHGYTF. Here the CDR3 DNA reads TGTGCCAGCAGCTTCCGCCCAGGGCCCCATGGCTACACCTTC. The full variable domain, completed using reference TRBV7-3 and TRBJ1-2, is GAGVSQTPSNKVTEKGKYVELRCDPISGHTALYWYRQSLGQGPEFLIYFQGTGAADDSGLPNDRFFAVRPEGSVSTLKIQRTERGDSAVYLCASSFRPGPHGYTFGSGTRLTVV.

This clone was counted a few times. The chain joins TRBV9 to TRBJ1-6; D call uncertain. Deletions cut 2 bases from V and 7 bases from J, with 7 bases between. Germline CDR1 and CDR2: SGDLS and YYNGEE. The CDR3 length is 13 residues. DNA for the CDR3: TGTGCCAGCAGCGTCACAGAGAATTCACCCCTCCACTTT. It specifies CASSVTENSPLHF.

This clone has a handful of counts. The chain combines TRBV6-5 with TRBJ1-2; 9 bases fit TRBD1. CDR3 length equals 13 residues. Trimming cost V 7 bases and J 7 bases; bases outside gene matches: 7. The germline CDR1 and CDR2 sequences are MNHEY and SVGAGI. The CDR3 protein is CASKQGADRGYTF. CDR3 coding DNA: TGTGCCAGCAAACAGGGGGCAGATCGTGGCTACACCTTC.

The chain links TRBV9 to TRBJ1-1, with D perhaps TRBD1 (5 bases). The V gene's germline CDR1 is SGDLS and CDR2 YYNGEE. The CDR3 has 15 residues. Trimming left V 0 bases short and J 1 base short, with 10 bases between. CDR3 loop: CASSVASQGNTEAFF. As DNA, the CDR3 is TGTGCCAGCAGCGTAGCTTCTCAGGGGAACACTGAAGCTTTCTTT. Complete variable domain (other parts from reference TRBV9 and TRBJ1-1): DSGVTQTPKHLITATGQRVTLRCSPRSGDLSVYWYQQSLDQGLQFLIQYYNGEERAKGNILERFSAQQFPDLHSELNLSSLELGDSALYFCASSVASQGNTEAFFGQGTRLTVV.

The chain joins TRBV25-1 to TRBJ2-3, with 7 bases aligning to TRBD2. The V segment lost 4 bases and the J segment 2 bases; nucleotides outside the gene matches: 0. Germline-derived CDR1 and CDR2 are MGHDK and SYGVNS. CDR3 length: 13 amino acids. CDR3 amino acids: CASSGDYTDTQYF. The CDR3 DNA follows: TGTGCCAGCAGTGGGGACTACACAGATACGCAGTATTTT.

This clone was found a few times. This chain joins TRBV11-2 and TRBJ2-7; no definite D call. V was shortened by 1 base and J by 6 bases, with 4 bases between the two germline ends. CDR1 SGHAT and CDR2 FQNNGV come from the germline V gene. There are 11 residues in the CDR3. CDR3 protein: CASSLGLEQYF. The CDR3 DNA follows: TGTGCCAGCAGCTTAGGTCTCGAGCAGTACTTC.

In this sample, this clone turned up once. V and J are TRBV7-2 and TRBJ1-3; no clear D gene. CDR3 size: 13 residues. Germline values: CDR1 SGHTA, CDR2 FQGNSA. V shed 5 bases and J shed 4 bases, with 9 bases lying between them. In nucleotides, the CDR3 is TGTGCCAGCAGCCCCACGGGGGGAAACACCATATATTTT. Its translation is CASSPTGGNTIYF.

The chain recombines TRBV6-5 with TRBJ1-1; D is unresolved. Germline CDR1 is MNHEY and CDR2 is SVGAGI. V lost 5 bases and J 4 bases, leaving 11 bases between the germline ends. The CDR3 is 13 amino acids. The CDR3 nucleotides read TGTGCCAGCAGTCGAGGCGGGGTCACTGAAGCTTTCTTT. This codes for CASSRGGVTEAFF.

CDR3 coding DNA: TGCAGTGCTGGGAGGATCAGCGAGCAGTACTTC. Translating it yields CSAGRISEQYF. The V and J genes are TRBV20-1 and TRBJ2-7; the D gene is possibly TRBD2 (6 bases). The CDR3 spans 11 residues. Trimming cost V 5 bases and J 6 bases, with 11 bases left between them. The V gene's germline CDR1 is DFQATT and CDR2 SNEGSKA (reference sequence).

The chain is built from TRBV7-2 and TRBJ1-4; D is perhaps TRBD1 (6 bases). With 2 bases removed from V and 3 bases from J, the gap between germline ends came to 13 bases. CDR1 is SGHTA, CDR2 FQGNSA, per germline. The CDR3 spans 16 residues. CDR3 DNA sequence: TGTGCCAGCAGCTTAAATCAACCAGGGGCTAATGAAAAACTGTTTTTT. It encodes CASSLNQPGANEKLFF.

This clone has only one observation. The CDR3 coding sequence is TGTGCCAGCAGGGAGACAGGGTCGAACACTGAAGCTTTCTTT. The encoded protein is CASRETGSNTEAFF. This chain links TRBV7-9 with TRBJ1-1, with 7 positions matching TRBD1. The CDR3 totals 14 residues. Trimming at V came to 6 bases and at J to 1 base, leaving 5 bases not matched to a gene. Per the germline V gene, CDR1 is SEHNR and CDR2 is FQNEAQ (reference sequence).

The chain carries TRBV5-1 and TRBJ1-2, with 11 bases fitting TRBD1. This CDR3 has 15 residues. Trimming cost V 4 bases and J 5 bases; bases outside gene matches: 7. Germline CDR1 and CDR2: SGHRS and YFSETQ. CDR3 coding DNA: TGCGCCAGCAGCCTACGGACAGGGGGCGAATATGGCTACACCTTC. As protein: CASSLRTGGEYGYTF. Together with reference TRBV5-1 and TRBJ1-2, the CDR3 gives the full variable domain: KAGVTQTPRYLIKTRGQQVTLSCSPISGHRSVSWYQQTPGQGLQFLFEYFSETQRNKGNFPGRFSGRQFSNSRSEMNVSTLELGDSALYLCASSLRTGGEYGYTFGSGTRLTVV.

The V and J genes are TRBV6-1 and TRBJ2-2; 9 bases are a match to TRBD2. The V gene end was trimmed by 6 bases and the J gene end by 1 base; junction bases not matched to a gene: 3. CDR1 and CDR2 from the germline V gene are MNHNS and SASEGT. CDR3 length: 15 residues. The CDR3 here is CASSSLAGNTGELFF. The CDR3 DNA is TGTGCCAGCAGCTCACTAGCGGGGAACACCGGGGAGCTGTTTTTT.

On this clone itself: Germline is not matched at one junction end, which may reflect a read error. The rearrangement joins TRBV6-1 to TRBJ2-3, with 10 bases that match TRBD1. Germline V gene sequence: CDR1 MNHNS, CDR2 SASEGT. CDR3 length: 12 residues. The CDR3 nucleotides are TGTGCCAGCAGTGCCTCGGGACAGGGGCAGGATTTT. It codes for CASSASGQGQDF.

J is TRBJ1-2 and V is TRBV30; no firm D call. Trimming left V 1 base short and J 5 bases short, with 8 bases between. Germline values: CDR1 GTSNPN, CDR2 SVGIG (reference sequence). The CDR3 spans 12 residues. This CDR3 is CAWSGTDYGYTF. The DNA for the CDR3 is TGTGCCTGGAGTGGGACTGATTATGGCTACACCTTC.